A single sample gave rise to the 26 T cell receptor beta chains below, sequenced in a study of shared clonotypes between healthy human individuals. CD45RO-negative, CCR7-selected cells formed the naive CD8 fraction, which excluded terminally differentiated effector memory CD45RA+ cells. Sequencing was performed with immunoSEQ multiplex PCR; in TCRdb, only in-frame clones are kept and a portion is missing. The data contain nearly 600,000 clones, roughly 96% of them singletons. The sample consisted of naive CD8+ T cells sorted from blood. Receptors were obtained from a young woman in good health.

V is TRBV19 and J is TRBJ2-1; 9 bases match TRBD1. The CDR3 extends over 16 amino acids. Looked up from germline, CDR1 is LNHDA and CDR2 is SQIVND (reference sequence). Germline trimming cut 5 bases from V and 0 bases from J; bases unmatched to any gene: 5. CDR3 region: CASSAGQGYSYNEQFF. CDR3 bases: TGTGCCAGTAGTGCGGGACAGGGTTACTCCTACAATGAGCAGTTCTTC.

The J gene is TRBJ2-1, the V gene TRBV13, with TRBD2 identical over 8 bases. This CDR3 spans 15 amino acids. CDR1 PRHDT and CDR2 FYEKMQ come from the germline V gene (reference sequence). Trimming at V came to 3 bases and at J to 3 bases, leaving 4 bases not matched to a gene. CDR3 sequence (DNA): TGTGCCAGCAGCTTTCATACTAGCGGCTACAATGAGCAGTTCTTC. Protein product: CASSFHTSGYNEQFF.

This clone showed up just a few times. Other nucleotide sequences from this sample produce the same CDR3. The chain has TRBV27 and TRBJ1-3; 7 bases agree with TRBD1. V dropped 6 bases and J dropped 4; count of bases not matched to a gene: 6. In germline, CDR1 is MNHEY, CDR2 SMNVEV (reference sequence). The CDR3 length is 14 residues. CDR3 sequence (DNA): TGTGCCAGCAGCTCGGGGACAGCCGGAAACACCATATATTTT. Its translation: CASSSGTAGNTIYF.

The chain links TRBV9 to TRBJ1-2; 10 bases map to TRBD1. Germline assignment: CDR1 SGDLS and CDR2 YYNGEE. This CDR3 has 16 amino acids. Germline trimming cut 5 bases from V and 2 bases from J; bases unmatched to any gene: 9. The CDR3 region has the DNA TGTGCCAGCAGGGAAACCGGGACAGGGGCGAACTATGGCTACACCTTC. This codes for CASRETGTGANYGYTF.

The genes are TRBV7-9 and TRBJ2-7; 10 bases are a match to TRBD2. Germline V gene data show CDR1 as SEHNR and CDR2 as FQNEAQ (reference sequence). The CDR3 spans 16 residues. With V trimmed by 8 bases and J by 0 bases, 10 bases remained unmatched. Written as DNA, the CDR3 is TGTGCCAGCGGGTTCTCTCTAGCGGGAGACTCCTACGAGCAGTACTTC. Translating gives CASGFSLAGDSYEQYF.

The genes are TRBV6-5 and TRBJ2-5; weak D call: TRBD2 (5 bases). Germline CDR1 MNHEY, CDR2 SVGAGI. V was pared by 8 bases and J by 5 bases, with 9 bases between. This CDR3 has 11 residues. CDR3 in amino acids: CASLRGETQYF. In DNA form, the CDR3 reads TGTGCCAGCCTCCGAGGGGAGACCCAGTACTTC.

The rearrangement joins TRBV5-1 to TRBJ2-3; 12 bases are shared with TRBD2. This CDR3 has 17 residues. The germline V gene encodes CDR1 SGHRS and CDR2 YFSETQ. The trim removed 7 bases at V and 6 bases at J, leaving 15 bases unmatched. In DNA, the CDR3 is TGCGCCAGCTTCCCTAGCGGGAGGGCCAGGGCCGCCGATACGCAGTATTTT. Translated: CASFPSGRARAADTQYF.

The chain is built from TRBV10-1 and TRBJ2-7; D is possibly TRBD1 (6 bases). V was clipped by 2 bases and J by 5 bases, with 13 bases between them. Germline values: CDR1 WNHNN, CDR2 SYGVQD (reference sequence). This CDR3 region has 14 residues. The chain's CDR3 is CASSEDRLDDEQYF. The CDR3, as DNA: TGCGCCAGCAGTGAGGACAGGTTGGACGACGAGCAGTACTTC.

This clone was seen just once. V gene TRBV19 combines with J gene TRBJ2-3; D possibly corresponds to TRBD1 (6 bases). This CDR3 region has 14 residues. Germline V CDR1 and CDR2: LNHDA, SQIVND (reference sequence). The V end lost 5 bases, the J end lost 6 bases, and 15 bases lay between the germline ends. The CDR3 sequence: CASSFRDIIDTQYF. The CDR3 nucleotides are TGTGCCAGTAGTTTCCGGGACATAATCGATACGCAGTATTTT.

J is TRBJ2-2 and V is TRBV28; 9 nucleotides match TRBD1. CDR1 is MDHEN, CDR2 SYDVKM, per germline. The trim removed 3 bases at V and 5 bases at J, leaving 10 bases unmatched. This CDR3 has 17 residues. Here the CDR3 DNA reads TGTGCCAGCAGTTTTACGGGACAGGGCGCAGGTACCGGGGAGCTGTTTTTT. Protein: CASSFTGQGAGTGELFF.

V is TRBV5-6 and J is TRBJ2-7; no firm D call. CDR3 length equals 13 residues. Between the trimmed V and J ends, which lost 0 bases and 6 bases, there was a span of 10 bases. CDR1 and CDR2 from the germline V gene are SGHDT and YYEEEE. CDR3 sequence (DNA): TGTGCCAGCAGCTTGGGTCGCTCCCCCGAGCAGTACTTC. It codes for CASSLGRSPEQYF.

This sequence joins TRBV28 and TRBJ2-7, with D maybe TRBD2 (6 bases). The V gene lost 4 bases and the J gene lost 1 base, with 17 bases spanning the gap. The CDR3 sequence is 16 residues long. Per the germline V gene, CDR1 is MDHEN and CDR2 is SYDVKM. The CDR3 spells CASSSSGQRVSYEQYF. Written as DNA, the CDR3 is TGTGCCAGCAGTTCCTCCGGCCAGCGGGTTTCCTACGAGCAGTACTTC.

The chain is built from TRBV5-1 and TRBJ2-1; 7 bases are a match to TRBD2. Trimming took 2 bases from V and 4 from J; bases not matched to a gene: 3. Germline V gene sequence: CDR1 SGHRS, CDR2 YFSETQ. There are 14 residues in the CDR3. CDR3 sequence reads: CASSFSSGYNEQFF. CDR3 bases: TGCGCCAGCAGCTTCTCTAGCGGATACAATGAGCAGTTCTTC.

The chain couples TRBV27 to TRBJ1-2; 9 bases fit TRBD1. Germline V gives CDR1 MNHEY, CDR2 SMNVEV (reference sequence). CDR3 length: 16 amino acids. V shed 6 bases and J 6 bases; nucleotides not matched to a gene: 14. CDR3 sequence reads: CASSKGPGQGLDGYTF. The CDR3, as DNA: TGTGCCAGCAGCAAAGGCCCCGGACAGGGGTTGGATGGCTACACCTTC.

The chain carries TRBV11-1 and TRBJ2-1; 8 nucleotides line up with TRBD2. After removal of 7 bases from V and 6 bases from J, the junction contained 5 bases not matched to a gene. Germline V gives CDR1 SGHAT, CDR2 FQDESV (reference sequence). The CDR3 extends over 13 amino acids. The chain's CDR3 is CASTSGGVNEQFF. In DNA, the CDR3 is TGTGCCAGCACATCGGGAGGGGTCAATGAGCAGTTCTTC.

J is TRBJ1-1 and V is TRBV9, with D possibly being TRBD1 (5 bases). Germline CDR1 is SGDLS and CDR2 is YYNGEE. This CDR3 region has 13 residues. Trimming left V 0 bases short and J 6 bases short, with 9 bases between. The CDR3 DNA reads as TGTGCCAGCAGCGTAGGACAGAGGGCTGAAGCTTTCTTT. It is translated as CASSVGQRAEAFF.

V is TRBV29-1 and J is TRBJ2-3, with 8 bases that match TRBD1. The CDR3 covers 16 residues. Germline loops: CDR1 SQVTM, CDR2 ANQGSEA. V shed 6 bases and J 1 base; nucleotides not matched to a gene: 12. The CDR3 region is CSVVGEQGVGTDTQYF. In DNA, the CDR3 is TGCAGCGTAGTAGGGGAACAGGGGGTTGGCACAGATACGCAGTATTTT.

The V gene is TRBV5-4, the J gene TRBJ2-7; D is unresolved. The germline CDR1 and CDR2 sequences are SGHNT and YYREEE (reference sequence). V was cut by 3 bases and J by 2 bases, with 12 bases left in between. CDR3 length: 14 residues. Written as DNA, the CDR3 is TGTGCCAGCAGCTCGGCAGGATCCCCCTACGAGCAGTACTTC. This gives the protein CASSSAGSPYEQYF.

The rearrangement uses TRBV6-6 and TRBJ1-4, with 8 positions matching TRBD1. This CDR3 region has 14 residues. Per germline, CDR1 MNHNY and CDR2 SVGAGI (reference sequence). J gave up 6 bases and V 5 bases, and 5 bases lay outside the gene matches. Here the CDR3 reads CASSTPGQDEKLFF. The CDR3 DNA reads as TGTGCCAGCAGTACGCCGGGACAGGATGAAAAACTGTTTTTT.

This chain links TRBV28 with TRBJ2-1; the D is unclear. V lost 6 bases and J 4 bases, leaving 10 bases between the germline ends. This CDR3 has 13 amino acids. CDR1 MDHEN and CDR2 SYDVKM come from the germline V gene. The CDR3 sequence: CASRPGRYNEQFF. In DNA, the CDR3 is TGTGCCAGCAGACCCGGACGTTACAATGAGCAGTTCTTC.

This clone was detected only a few times. The V gene is TRBV7-9, the J gene TRBJ2-3; either TRBD1 or TRBD2 may fit D (5 bases each). This CDR3 region has 14 residues. V lost 4 bases, J lost 4 bases, and 12 bases lay in between. Germline V gives CDR1 SEHNR, CDR2 FQNEAQ (reference sequence). The CDR3 sequence is CASSSGTDPDTQYF. DNA for the CDR3: TGTGCCAGCAGCTCAGGGACCGACCCAGATACGCAGTATTTT.

This rearrangement joins TRBV5-6 to TRBJ2-7; 11 bases match TRBD2. V dropped 2 bases and J dropped 3; count of bases not matched to a gene: 4. Germline loops: CDR1 SGHDT, CDR2 YYEEEE. The CDR3 consists of 15 residues. The CDR3 DNA follows: TGTGCCAGCAGCTTTACGACTAGCGGGATCTACGAGCAGTACTTC. Protein product: CASSFTTSGIYEQYF. The complete variable domain, with remaining parts taken from reference TRBV5-6 and TRBJ2-7, reads DAGVTQSPTHLIKTRGQQVTLRCSPKSGHDTVSWYQQALGQGPQFIFQYYEEEERQRGNFPDRFSGHQFPNYSSELNVNALLLGDSALYLCASSFTTSGIYEQYFGPGTRLTVT.

This clone was seen once. This chain uses TRBV19 with TRBJ2-1; D could derive from TRBD1 or TRBD2 (6 bases each). This CDR3 has 15 residues. Germline V gene sequence: CDR1 LNHDA, CDR2 SQIVND (reference sequence). V was shortened by 3 bases and J by 0 bases, with 9 bases between the two germline ends. The CDR3 loop reads CASSIGGGSYNEQFF. As DNA, the CDR3 is TGTGCCAGTAGTATTGGAGGGGGCTCCTACAATGAGCAGTTCTTC.

The chain has TRBV19 and TRBJ1-1; a possible D gene is TRBD1 (6 bases). The CDR3 extends over 13 amino acids. Trimming pared 10 bases from V and 1 base from J, leaving 13 bases between. CDR1 is LNHDA and CDR2 is SQIVND in the germline V gene (reference sequence). The chain's CDR3 is CAMRRTANTEAFF. DNA of the CDR3: TGTGCCATGCGCCGGACAGCGAACACTGAAGCTTTCTTT.

This chain links TRBV27 with TRBJ2-5; unclear D gene. The CDR3 runs 15 residues. The ends were cut back, 5 bases at V and 4 bases at J, with 17 bases in the middle. CDR1 MNHEY and CDR2 SMNVEV come from the germline V gene (reference sequence). Here the CDR3 DNA reads TGTGCCAGCAGTCCCGGAATGACAACGAGAGAGACCCAGTACTTC. Translated: CASSPGMTTRETQYF.

Details on this clone: The sample contains more than one DNA sequence encoding this CDR3. The chain recombines TRBV4-1 with TRBJ1-6; no firm D call. Trimming stripped 0 bases from V and 10 bases from J, with 4 bases between. Germline CDR1 reads MGHRA; CDR2 reads YSYEKL. This CDR3 contains 12 residues. The DNA for the CDR3 is TGCGCCAGCAGCCAAGACGGATCACCCCTCCACTTT. It is translated as CASSQDGSPLHF.